This T cell receptor (beta chain) was sequenced during a study of persistence of HIV-infected CD4 T cells. Lysates of CMV-infected fibroblasts at approximately 9.4 ug/mL stimulated these cells. CD40L-negative CD69-negative CD45RO-high memory CD4+ T cells were sorted as populations depleted of antigen-responding cells. The V and J ends lost 1 base and 8 bases respectively, with 10 bases between them. The length of the CDR3 is 13 residues. Sequencing used immunoSEQ version 4 in survey mode. Profiled with immunoSEQ multiplex PCR; TCRdb holds only in-frame clones, not every one. The sample contains fewer than 30,000 clones, roughly four fifths of which appear only once. Concerning this clone: Its matching antigen is unknown.

The V call is TRBV12-3 or TRBV12-4, the J call TRBJ2-3; D gene uncertain. The source is an adult man with HIV who was CMV-seropositive. Sequences were derived from CD4+ T cells sorted from PBMCs after roughly 18-hour stimulation, sampled from a patient who received antiretroviral therapy. The CDR3 region is CASSLGTGGTQYF. The CDR3 DNA is TGTGCCAGCAGTTTAGGAACCGGCGGTACGCAGTATTTT.